This T cell receptor beta chain stems from a study of cytomegalovirus exposure and HLA in healthy donors. General study findings and limits: The authors later linked a missense DCLRE1C variant to TCR beta V- and J-gene trimming.

Notes on this clone: The antigen is undetermined.

13 Jbeta primers and 60 Vbeta primers were used for the PCR. Here immunoSEQ multiplex PCR was the method, and the copy in TCRdb shows in-frame clones only, minus some. This sample has under 250,000 clones, with 82% found just once. Germline V gene sequence: CDR1 SGHTA, CDR2 FQGTGA. The V end was cut by 0 bases, the J end by 0 bases, with 6 bases between. This CDR3 region has 15 residues. V and J are TRBV7-3 and TRBJ2-1; D is unclear. The receptor's source is a man aged 40-49 years in good health and CMV-seropositive. What was sequenced was PBMCs. The CDR3 DNA follows: TGTGCCAGCAGCTTAACTTCAGTCTCCTACAATGAGCAGTTCTTC. Translating gives CASSLTSVSYNEQFF. The full variable domain, its missing parts supplied by reference TRBV7-3 and TRBJ2-1, is GAGVSQTPSNKVTEKGKYVELRCDPISGHTALYWYRQSLGQGPEFLIYFQGTGAADDSGLPNDRFFAVRPEGSVSTLKIQRTERGDSAVYLCASSLTSVSYNEQFFGPGTRLTVL.